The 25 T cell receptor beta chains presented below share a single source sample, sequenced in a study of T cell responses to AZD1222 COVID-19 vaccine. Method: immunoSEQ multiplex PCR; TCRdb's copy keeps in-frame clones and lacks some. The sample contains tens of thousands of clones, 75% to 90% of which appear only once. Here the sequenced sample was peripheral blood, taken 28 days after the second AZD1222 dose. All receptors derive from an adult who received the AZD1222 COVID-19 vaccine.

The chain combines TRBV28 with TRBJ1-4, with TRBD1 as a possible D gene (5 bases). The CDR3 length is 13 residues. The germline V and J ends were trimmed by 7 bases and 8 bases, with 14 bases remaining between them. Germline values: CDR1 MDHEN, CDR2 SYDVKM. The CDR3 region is CASMSAGGEKLFF. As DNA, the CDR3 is TGTGCCAGCATGAGCGCCGGGGGAGAAAAACTGTTTTTT. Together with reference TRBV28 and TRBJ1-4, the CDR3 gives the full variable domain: DVKVTQSSRYLVKRTGEKVFLECVQDMDHENMFWYRQDPGLGLRLIYFSYDVKMKEKGDIPEGYSVSREKKERFSLILESASTNQTSMYLCASMSAGGEKLFFGSGTQLSVL.

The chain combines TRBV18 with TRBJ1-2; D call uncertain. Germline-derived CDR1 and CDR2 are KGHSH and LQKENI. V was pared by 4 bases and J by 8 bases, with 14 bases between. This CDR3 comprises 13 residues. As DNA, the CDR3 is TGTGCCAGCTCACTCAGCCCGGGCGAAGGCTACACCTTC. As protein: CASSLSPGEGYTF.

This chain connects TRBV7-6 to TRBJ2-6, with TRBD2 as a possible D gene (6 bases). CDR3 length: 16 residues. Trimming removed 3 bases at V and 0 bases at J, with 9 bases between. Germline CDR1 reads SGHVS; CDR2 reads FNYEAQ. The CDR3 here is CASSLEGYSGANVLTF. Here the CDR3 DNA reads TGTGCCAGCAGCTTGGAGGGTTACTCTGGGGCCAACGTCCTGACTTTC.

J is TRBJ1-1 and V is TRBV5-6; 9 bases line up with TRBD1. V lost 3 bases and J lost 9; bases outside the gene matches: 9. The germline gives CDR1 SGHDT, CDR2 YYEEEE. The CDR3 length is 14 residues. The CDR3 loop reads CASSWGQGSGKAFF. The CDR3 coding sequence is TGTGCCAGCAGCTGGGGACAGGGATCGGGGAAAGCTTTCTTT.

DNA for the CDR3: TGTGCCAGCAGTCGACAGGGGGCGAGGGAGACCCAGTACTTC. This gives the protein CASSRQGARETQYF. V usage is TRBV28 and J usage is TRBJ2-5; 10 bases match TRBD1. Germline assignment: CDR1 MDHEN and CDR2 SYDVKM. V lost 5 bases and J lost 5; bases outside the gene matches: 5. The CDR3 covers 14 residues.

This CDR3 is CSVGDRSSYEQYF. The CDR3 DNA reads as TGCAGCGTTGGGGACAGAAGCTCCTACGAGCAGTACTTC. This chain connects TRBV29-1 to TRBJ2-7; TRBD1 matches at 7 bases. The CDR3 consists of 13 residues. CDR1 is SQVTM, CDR2 ANQGSEA, per germline. Trimming cost V 4 bases and J 0 bases; bases outside gene matches: 3.

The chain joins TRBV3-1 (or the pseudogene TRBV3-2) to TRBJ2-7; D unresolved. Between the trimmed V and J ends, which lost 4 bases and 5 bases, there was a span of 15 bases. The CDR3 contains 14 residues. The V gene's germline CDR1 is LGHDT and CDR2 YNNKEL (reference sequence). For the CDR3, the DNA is TGTGCCAGCAGCCCCCAGCCGGGCCCGAACGAGCAGTACTTC. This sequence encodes CASSPQPGPNEQYF.

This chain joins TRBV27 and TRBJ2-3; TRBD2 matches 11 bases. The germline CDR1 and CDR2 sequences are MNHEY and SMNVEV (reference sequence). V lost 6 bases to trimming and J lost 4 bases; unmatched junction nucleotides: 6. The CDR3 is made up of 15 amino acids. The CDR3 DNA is TGTGCCAGCAGCAGCACTAGCGGGGGAGCAGATACGCAGTATTTT. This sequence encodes CASSSTSGGADTQYF.

The CDR3 nucleotides are TGCAGTGCTAGTGCGGGGACTAGCGGAGAGACCCAGTACTTC. This codes for CSASAGTSGETQYF. The chain is built from TRBV20-1 and TRBJ2-5; 11 bases map to TRBD2. The V segment lost 3 bases and the J segment 4 bases; nucleotides outside the gene matches: 4. The CDR3 extends over 14 amino acids. CDR1 is DFQATT, CDR2 SNEGSKA, per germline (reference sequence).

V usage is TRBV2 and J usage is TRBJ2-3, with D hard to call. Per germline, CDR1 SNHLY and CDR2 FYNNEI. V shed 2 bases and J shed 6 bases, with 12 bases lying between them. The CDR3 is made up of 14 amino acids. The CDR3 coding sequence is TGTGCCAGCAGTGAATTGGCGCAATCGGATACGCAGTATTTT. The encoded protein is CASSELAQSDTQYF.

The CDR3 loop reads CASSPTREGNYGYTF. The CDR3 bases are TGTGCCAGCTCACCCACGCGAGAAGGTAACTATGGCTACACCTTC. The chain employs TRBV18 and TRBJ1-2; no reliable D call. Germline values: CDR1 KGHSH, CDR2 LQKENI. Between the trimmed V and J ends, which lost 3 bases and 1 base, there was a span of 12 bases. The CDR3 has 15 amino acids. The full variable domain, completed using reference TRBV18 and TRBJ1-2, is NAGVMQNPRHLVRRRGQEARLRCSPMKGHSHVYWYRQLPEEGLKFMVYLQKENIIDESGMPKERFSAEFPKEGPSILRIQQVVRGDSAAYFCASSPTREGNYGYTFGSGTRLTVV.

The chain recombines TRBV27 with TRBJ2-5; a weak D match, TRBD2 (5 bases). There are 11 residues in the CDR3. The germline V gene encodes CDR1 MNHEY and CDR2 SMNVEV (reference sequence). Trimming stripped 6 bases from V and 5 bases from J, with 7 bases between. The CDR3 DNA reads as TGTGCCAGCAGAGAGCGGGAGACCCAGTACTTC. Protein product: CASRERETQYF.

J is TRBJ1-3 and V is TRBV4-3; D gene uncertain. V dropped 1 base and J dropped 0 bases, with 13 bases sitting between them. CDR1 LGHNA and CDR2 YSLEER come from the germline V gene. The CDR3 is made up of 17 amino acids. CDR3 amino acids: CASSQGAQVASGNTIYF. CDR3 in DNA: TGCGCCAGCAGCCAAGGGGCCCAGGTTGCCTCTGGAAACACCATATATTTT.

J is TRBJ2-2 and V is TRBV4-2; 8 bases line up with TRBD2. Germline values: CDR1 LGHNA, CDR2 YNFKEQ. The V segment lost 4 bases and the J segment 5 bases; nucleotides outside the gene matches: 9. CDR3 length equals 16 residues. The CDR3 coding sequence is TGTGCCAGCAGCCCCGCTAGCGGGTCTCGAACCGGGGAGCTGTTTTTT. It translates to CASSPASGSRTGELFF.

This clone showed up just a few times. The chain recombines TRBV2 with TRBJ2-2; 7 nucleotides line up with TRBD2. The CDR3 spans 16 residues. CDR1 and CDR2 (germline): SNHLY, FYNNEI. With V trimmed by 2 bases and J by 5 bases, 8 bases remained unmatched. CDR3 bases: TGTGCCAGCAGTGAATGGGGCGGGAGCGGGACCGGGGAGCTGTTTTTT. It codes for CASSEWGGSGTGELFF.

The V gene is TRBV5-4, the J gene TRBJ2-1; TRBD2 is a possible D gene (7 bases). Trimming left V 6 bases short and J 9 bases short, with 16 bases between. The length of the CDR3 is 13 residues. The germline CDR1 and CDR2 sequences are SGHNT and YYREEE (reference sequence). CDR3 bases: TGTGCCAGCACACTCGGGGGGCTGGCTGAGCAGTTCTTC. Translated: CASTLGGLAEQFF. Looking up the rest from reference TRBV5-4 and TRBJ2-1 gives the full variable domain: ETGVTQSPTHLIKTRGQQVTLRCSSQSGHNTVSWYQQALGQGPQFIFQYYREEENGRGNFPPRFSGLQFPNYSSELNVNALELDDSALYLCASTLGGLAEQFFGPGTRLTVL.

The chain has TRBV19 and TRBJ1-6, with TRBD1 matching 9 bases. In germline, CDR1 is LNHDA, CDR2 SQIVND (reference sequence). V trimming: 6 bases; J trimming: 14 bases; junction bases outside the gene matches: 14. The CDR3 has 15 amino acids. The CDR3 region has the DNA TGTGCCAGTAGAACACGATGGGACAGGGTTTCGTCCCTCCACTTT. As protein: CASRTRWDRVSSLHF. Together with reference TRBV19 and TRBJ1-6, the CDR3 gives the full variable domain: DGGITQSPKYLFRKEGQNVTLSCEQNLNHDAMYWYRQDPGQGLRLIYYSQIVNDFQKGDIAEGYSVSREKKESFPLTVTSAQKNPTAFYLCASRTRWDRVSSLHFGNGTRLTVT.

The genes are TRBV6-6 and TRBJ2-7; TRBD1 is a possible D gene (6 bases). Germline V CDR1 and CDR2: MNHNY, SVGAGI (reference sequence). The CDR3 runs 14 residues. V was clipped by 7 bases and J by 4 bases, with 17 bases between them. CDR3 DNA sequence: TGTGCCAGCACCCTGACAGGATTGAATTACGAGCAGTACTTC. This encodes CASTLTGLNYEQYF.

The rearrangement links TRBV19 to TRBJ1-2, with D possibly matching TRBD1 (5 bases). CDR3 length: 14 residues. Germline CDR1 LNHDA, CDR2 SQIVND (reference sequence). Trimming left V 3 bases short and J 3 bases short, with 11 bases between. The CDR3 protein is CASSIPAGDYGYTF. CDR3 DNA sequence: TGTGCCAGTAGTATCCCCGCGGGGGACTATGGCTACACCTTC.

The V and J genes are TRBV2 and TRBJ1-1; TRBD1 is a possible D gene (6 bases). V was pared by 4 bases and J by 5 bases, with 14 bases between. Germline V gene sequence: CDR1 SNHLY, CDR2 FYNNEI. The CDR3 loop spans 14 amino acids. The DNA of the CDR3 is TGTGCCAGCAGTGCACAGGGACAAAGGACTGAAGCTTTCTTT. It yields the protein CASSAQGQRTEAFF.

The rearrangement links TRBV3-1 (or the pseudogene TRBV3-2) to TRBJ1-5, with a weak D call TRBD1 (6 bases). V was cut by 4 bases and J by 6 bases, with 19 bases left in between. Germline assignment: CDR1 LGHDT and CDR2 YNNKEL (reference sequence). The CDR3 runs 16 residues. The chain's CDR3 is CASSPAYLDSTQPQHF. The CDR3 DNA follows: TGTGCCAGCAGCCCCGCGTATTTGGACAGTACTCAGCCCCAGCATTTT.

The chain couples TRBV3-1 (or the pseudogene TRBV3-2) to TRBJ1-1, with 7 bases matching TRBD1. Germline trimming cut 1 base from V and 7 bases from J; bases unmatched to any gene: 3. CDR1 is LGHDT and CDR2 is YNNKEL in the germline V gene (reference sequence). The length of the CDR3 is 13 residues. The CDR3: CASSQVRDSEAFF. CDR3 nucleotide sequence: TGTGCCAGCAGCCAAGTAAGGGACAGTGAAGCTTTCTTT.

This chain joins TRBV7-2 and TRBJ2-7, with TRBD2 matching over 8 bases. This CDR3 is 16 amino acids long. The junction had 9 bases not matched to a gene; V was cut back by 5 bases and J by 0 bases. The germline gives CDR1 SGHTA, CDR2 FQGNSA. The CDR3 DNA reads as TGTGCCAGCAGCCGTTCCGCGGGAGGTCGCTCCTACGAGCAGTACTTC. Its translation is CASSRSAGGRSYEQYF.

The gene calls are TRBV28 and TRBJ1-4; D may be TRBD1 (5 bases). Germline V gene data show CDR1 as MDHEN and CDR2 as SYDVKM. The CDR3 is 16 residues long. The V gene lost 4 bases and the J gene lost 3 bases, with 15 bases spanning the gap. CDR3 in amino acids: CASSSGGRSPNEKLFF. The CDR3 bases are TGTGCCAGCAGTTCGGGGGGACGGTCTCCTAATGAAAAACTGTTTTTT.

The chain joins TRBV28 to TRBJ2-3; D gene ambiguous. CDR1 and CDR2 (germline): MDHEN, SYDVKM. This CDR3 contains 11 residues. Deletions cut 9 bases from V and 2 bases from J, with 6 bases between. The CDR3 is CASTSTDTQYF. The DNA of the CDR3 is TGTGCCAGTACTTCCACAGATACGCAGTATTTT. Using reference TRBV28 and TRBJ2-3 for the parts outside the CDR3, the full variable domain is DVKVTQSSRYLVKRTGEKVFLECVQDMDHENMFWYRQDPGLGLRLIYFSYDVKMKEKGDIPEGYSVSREKKERFSLILESASTNQTSMYLCASTSTDTQYFGPGTRLTVL.